The source of this TCR beta chain is a study of blood T cells in healthy people across ages. Whole-study results and caveats: Because donor CMV status was unknown, expanded clonotype changes were possibly confounded.

Germline V gene data show CDR1 as SGDLS and CDR2 as YYNGEE. V lost 0 bases and J lost 13, with 16 bases in between. The CDR3 sequence is 13 residues long. A sample-barcoded 5' primer and a J-beta primer mix were used in a second PCR of roughly 7 to 11 cycles. Samples each returned at least 3 million CDR3-containing paired-end reads. MiXCR was run by TCRdb on the 5' RACE reads, yielding one entry per CDR3 protein. The sample includes hundreds of thousands of distinct CDR3 sequences, roughly 50% of them seen just once. Staff drew roughly 10 milliliters of peripheral blood from each donor. There are a few counts of this clonotype. Its specificity is unknown.

The sequenced material came from blood. The receptor was isolated from a man in his forties in good health. This chain connects TRBV9 to TRBJ1-2; no definite D call. This CDR3 reads CASSVDSWEASTF. DNA for the CDR3: TGTGCCAGCAGCGTAGACTCATGGGAGGCGTCCACCTTC.